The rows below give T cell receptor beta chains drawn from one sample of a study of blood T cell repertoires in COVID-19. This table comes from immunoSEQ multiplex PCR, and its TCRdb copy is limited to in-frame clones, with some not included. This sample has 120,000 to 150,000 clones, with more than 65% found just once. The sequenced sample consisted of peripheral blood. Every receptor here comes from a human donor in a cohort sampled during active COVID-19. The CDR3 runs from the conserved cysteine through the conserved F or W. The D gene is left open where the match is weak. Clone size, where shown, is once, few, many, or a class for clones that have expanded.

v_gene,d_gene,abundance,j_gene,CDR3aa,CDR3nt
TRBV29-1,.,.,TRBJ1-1,CSACKQLNTEAFF,TGCAGCGCCTGTAAACAGTTGAACACTGAAGCTTTCTTT
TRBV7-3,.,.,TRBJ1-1,CASSRQGNTEAFF,TGTGCCAGCAGCCGACAAGGAAACACTGAAGCTTTCTTT
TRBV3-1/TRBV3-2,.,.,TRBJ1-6,CASSQDRGVSPLHF,TGTGCCAGCAGCCAAGATCGGGGGGTCTCACCCCTCCACTTT
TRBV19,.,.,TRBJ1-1,CASSTGQTMNTEAFF,TGTGCCAGTAGTACAGGACAGACCATGAACACTGAAGCTTTCTTT
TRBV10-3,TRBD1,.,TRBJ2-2,CATRQGLANTGELFF,TGTGCCACCCGACAGGGGTTGGCGAACACCGGGGAGCTGTTTTTT
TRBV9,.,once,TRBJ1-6,CASSGGLGEYNSPLHF,TGTGCCAGCAGCGGGGGACTGGGAGAGTATAATTCACCCCTCCACTTT
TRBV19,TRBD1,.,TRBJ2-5,CASSINRGPQETQYF,TGTGCCAGTAGTATCAACAGGGGCCCTCAAGAGACCCAGTACTTC
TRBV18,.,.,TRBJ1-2,CASSPQDFHTF,TGTGCCAGCTCACCCCAAGACTTCCACACCTTC
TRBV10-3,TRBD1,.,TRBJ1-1,CAISGQGANTEAFF,TGTGCCATCAGCGGACAGGGGGCGAACACTGAAGCTTTCTTT
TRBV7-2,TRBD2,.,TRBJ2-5,CASSPSGVAGYPGETQYF,TGTGCCAGCAGCCCCTCGGGGGTAGCGGGCTACCCGGGGGAGACCCAGTACTTC
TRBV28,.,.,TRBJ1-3,CASSSPPGVGNTIYF,TGTGCCAGCAGCTCCCCCCCGGGAGTCGGAAACACCATATATTTT
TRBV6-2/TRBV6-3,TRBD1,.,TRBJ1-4,CASSLTGWEKLFF,TGTGCCAGCAGCCTGACAGGGTGGGAAAAACTGTTTTTT
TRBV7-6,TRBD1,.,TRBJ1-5,CASSRGQGAGQPQHF,TGTGCCAGCAGCCGAGGACAGGGGGCAGGGCAGCCCCAGCATTTT
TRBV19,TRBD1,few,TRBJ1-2,CASRGDRAYGYTF,TGTGCCAGTAGGGGAGACAGGGCCTATGGCTACACCTTC
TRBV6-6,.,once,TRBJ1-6,CASSYSQGQSNSPLHF,TGTGCCAGCAGTTACTCACAGGGACAATCGAATTCACCCCTCCACTTT
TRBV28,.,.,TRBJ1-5,CASSSPGHLSNQPQHF,TGTGCCAGCAGTTCCCCCGGACACCTTAGCAATCAGCCCCAGCATTTT
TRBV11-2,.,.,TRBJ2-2,CASSPLGWASGGELFF,TGTGCCAGCAGCCCCCTCGGCTGGGCCAGCGGCGGGGAGCTGTTTTTT
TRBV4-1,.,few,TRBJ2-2,CASSPLKWGQAGGELFF,TGCGCCAGCAGCCCCCTCAAGTGGGGGCAAGCAGGCGGGGAGCTGTTTTTT
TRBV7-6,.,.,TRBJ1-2,CASSSLAGLRGYTF,TGTGCCAGCAGCTCCCTGGCGGGCCTTCGGGGCTACACCTTC
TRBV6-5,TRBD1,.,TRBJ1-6,CASQRRPDRDSPLHF,TGTGCCAGCCAGCGGAGACCGGACAGGGATTCACCCCTCCACTTT
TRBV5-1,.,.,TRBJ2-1,CASSLEQGSYNEQFF,TGCGCCAGCAGCTTGGAACAGGGCAGCTACAATGAGCAGTTCTTC
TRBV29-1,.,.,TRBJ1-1,CSVTGETFTEAFF,TGCAGCGTGACGGGGGAAACTTTCACTGAAGCTTTCTTT
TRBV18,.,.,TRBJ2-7,CASSLAGTDSYEQYF,TGTGCCAGCTCCCTCGCGGGGACGGACTCCTACGAGCAGTACTTC
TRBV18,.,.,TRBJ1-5,CASSQQEDQPQHF,TGTGCCAGCTCTCAGCAGGAAGATCAGCCCCAGCATTTT
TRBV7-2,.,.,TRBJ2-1,CASSPRGGGYNEQFF,TGTGCCAGCAGCCCCAGGGGCGGGGGCTACAATGAGCAGTTCTTC
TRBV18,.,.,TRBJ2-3,CASSPRGSTDTQYF,TGTGCCAGCTCACCGCGGGGAAGCACAGATACGCAGTATTTT
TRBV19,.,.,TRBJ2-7,CASSIALSYYEQYF,TGTGCCAGTAGTATAGCCCTATCATACTACGAGCAGTACTTC
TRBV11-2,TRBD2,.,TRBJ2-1,CASSSARGGIYNEQFF,TGTGCCAGCAGCTCCGCGCGGGGGGGCATATACAATGAGCAGTTCTTC
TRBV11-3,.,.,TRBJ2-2,CASSLVWSANTGELFF,TGTGCCAGCAGCTTAGTATGGTCAGCGAACACCGGGGAGCTGTTTTTT
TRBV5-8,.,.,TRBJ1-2,CASSPRILSSYGYTF,TGTGCCAGCAGCCCGAGGATTCTTTCTTCCTATGGCTACACCTTC
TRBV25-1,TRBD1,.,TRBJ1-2,CASTAGTGDGYTF,TGTGCCAGCACCGCCGGGACAGGGGATGGCTACACCTTC
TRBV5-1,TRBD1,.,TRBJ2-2,CASSPRGQGAGGELFF,TGCGCCAGCAGCCCTAGGGGACAGGGGGCTGGCGGGGAGCTGTTTTTT
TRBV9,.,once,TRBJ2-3,CASSVEGGQVRDTQYF,TGTGCCAGCAGCGTAGAGGGAGGACAGGTCAGGGATACGCAGTATTTT
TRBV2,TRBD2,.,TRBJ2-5,CASRLLAGGLKETQYF,TGTGCCAGCAGACTGTTAGCGGGGGGGCTGAAGGAGACCCAGTACTTC
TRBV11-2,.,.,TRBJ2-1,CASSLTGENPFF,TGTGCCAGCAGCTTAACGGGGGAGAACCCGTTCTTC
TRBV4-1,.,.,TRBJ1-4,CASSQAGRRFF,TGCGCCAGCAGCCAAGCCGGTCGGAGATTTTTT
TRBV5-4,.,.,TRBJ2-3,CASSPRADPSTDTQYF,TGTGCCAGCAGCCCGAGAGCGGACCCTAGCACAGATACGCAGTATTTT
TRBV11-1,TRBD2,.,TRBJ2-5,CASSDRGREETQYF,TGTGCCAGCAGCGATCGGGGGAGGGAAGAGACCCAGTACTTC
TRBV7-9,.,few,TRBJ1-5,CASSTQNQPQHF,TGTGCCAGCAGTACTCAAAATCAGCCCCAGCATTTT
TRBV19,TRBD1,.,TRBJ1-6,CASGTGNNSPLHF,TGTGCCAGCGGGACAGGGAATAATTCACCCCTCCACTTT
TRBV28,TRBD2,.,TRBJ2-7,CASSTGLAGAGRYEQYF,TGTGCCAGCAGTACTGGACTAGCGGGGGCCGGAAGATACGAGCAGTACTTC
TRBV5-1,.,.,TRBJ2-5,CASSGEAPQETQYF,TGCGCCAGCAGCGGGGAGGCACCCCAAGAGACCCAGTACTTC
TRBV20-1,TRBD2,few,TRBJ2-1,CSASSAGESYNEQFF,TGCAGTGCTAGTTCTGCGGGGGAGTCCTACAATGAGCAGTTCTTC
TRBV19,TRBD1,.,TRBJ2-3,CASSIRTGTPDTQYF,TGTGCCAGTAGTATAAGGACAGGGACACCAGATACGCAGTATTTT
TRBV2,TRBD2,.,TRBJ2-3,CASSGSITGTSGGGTDTQYF,TGTGCCAGCAGTGGATCAATCACCGGGACTAGCGGGGGAGGAACAGATACGCAGTATTTT
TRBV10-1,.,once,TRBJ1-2,CASSVKDTDYGYTF,TGCGCCAGCAGTGTTAAGGACACTGACTATGGCTACACCTTC
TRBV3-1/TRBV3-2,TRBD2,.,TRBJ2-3,CASSQVLAGGLDTQYF,TGTGCCAGCAGCCAAGTGTTAGCGGGGGGACTAGATACGCAGTATTTT
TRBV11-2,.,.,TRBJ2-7,CASSFVRGNYEQYF,TGTGCCAGCAGCTTCGTCCGGGGGAACTACGAGCAGTACTTC
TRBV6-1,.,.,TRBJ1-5,CASSVQGSGYSQPQHF,TGTGCCAGCAGTGTCCAGGGAAGTGGTTACAGTCAGCCCCAGCATTTT
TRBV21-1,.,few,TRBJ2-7,CASSKGQGAREQYF,TGTGCCAGCAGCAAAGGACAGGGGGCGCGTGAGCAGTACTTC
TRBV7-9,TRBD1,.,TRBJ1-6,CASRRTGPSPLHF,TGTGCCAGCAGGAGGACAGGGCCTTCACCCCTCCACTTT
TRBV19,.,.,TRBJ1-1,CASSPQLGRTEAFF,TGTGCCAGTAGCCCACAGCTCGGAAGAACTGAAGCTTTCTTT
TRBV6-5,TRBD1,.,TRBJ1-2,CASSFRDRAGYTF,TGTGCCAGCAGTTTCCGGGACAGGGCTGGCTACACCTTC
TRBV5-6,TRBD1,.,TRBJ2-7,CASSFWTGLEYF,TGTGCCAGCAGCTTTTGGACAGGGTTGGAGTACTTC
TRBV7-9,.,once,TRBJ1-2,CASSDSSYGYTF,TGTGCCAGCAGCGACAGCAGCTATGGCTACACCTTC
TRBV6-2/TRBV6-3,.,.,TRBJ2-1,CASSPSYEQFF,TGTGCCAGCAGCCCCTCGTATGAGCAGTTCTTC
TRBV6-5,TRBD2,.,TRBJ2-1,CASRLAGGNEQFF,TGTGCCAGCCGACTAGCGGGGGGCAATGAGCAGTTCTTC